Each of the 27 T cell receptor beta chains below was sequenced from the same sample in a study of T-cell memory formation after mild COVID-19. MiXCR was run by TCRdb on the 5' RACE reads, yielding one entry per CDR3 protein. The sample yields approximately 300,000 distinct CDR3 sequences, approximately 19% seen once. Sample: PBMCs or a T cell subset sorted from them (not recorded which). The origin of the receptors is a man in his late teens or twenties who had mild COVID-19 (a few samples of this study predate the infection). Cell type and time point are not known.

The rearrangement joins TRBV9 to TRBJ1-2; D unclear. The germline V and J ends were trimmed by 2 bases and 0 bases, with 11 bases remaining between them. CDR1 is SGDLS, CDR2 YYNGEE, per germline. This CDR3 has 15 amino acids. DNA for the CDR3: TGTGCCAGCAGCGTTTCGGACTCCTCTAACTATGGCTACACCTTC. It yields the protein CASSVSDSSNYGYTF. The full variable domain, its missing parts supplied by reference TRBV9 and TRBJ1-2, is DSGVTQTPKHLITATGQRVTLRCSPRSGDLSVYWYQQSLDQGLQFLIQYYNGEERAKGNILERFSAQQFPDLHSELNLSSLELGDSALYFCASSVSDSSNYGYTFGSGTRLTVV.

There are a few counts of this clonotype. This sequence joins TRBV7-2 and TRBJ1-5, with D possibly being TRBD1 (6 bases). The CDR3 spans 15 residues. Germline CDR1 and CDR2: SGHTA and FQGNSA. The ends were cut back, 3 bases at V and 1 base at J, with 10 bases in the middle. The CDR3 DNA reads as TGTGCCAGCAGCTTCACGACAGGAAGCAATCAGCCCCAGCATTTT. Translated, it gives CASSFTTGSNQPQHF.

V and J are TRBV23-1 and TRBJ2-7; 8 positions match TRBD2. TRBV23-1 is recorded as an ORF, its role being uncertain. CDR3 size: 11 residues. V shed 3 bases, J shed 11 bases, and the junction held 3 bases outside the gene matches. This CDR3 is CASSQAGGEYV. The CDR3, as DNA: TGCGCCAGCAGTCAGGCCGGGGGGGAGTACGTC.

V gene TRBV7-3 combines with J gene TRBJ2-6, with D possibly being TRBD1 or TRBD2 (5 bases each). The CDR3 is 18 amino acids. The germline CDR1 and CDR2 sequences are SGHTA and FQGTGA. V lost 5 bases and J 0 bases, leaving 17 bases between the germline ends. CDR3 sequence: CASSPSGTAISGANVLTF. CDR3 bases: TGTGCCAGCAGCCCCAGTGGGACCGCGATCTCTGGGGCCAACGTCCTGACTTTC.

The chain recombines TRBV7-9 with TRBJ1-1, with TRBD1 matching 7 bases. From germline, CDR1 is SEHNR and CDR2 FQNEAQ (reference sequence). The junction had 9 bases not matched to a gene; V was cut back by 2 bases and J by 6 bases. The CDR3 is 15 residues long. CDR3: CASSLQGGLRSEAFF. CDR3 in DNA: TGTGCCAGCAGCTTACAAGGGGGCTTGCGGTCTGAAGCTTTCTTT.

This clonotype was picked up a small number of times. The chain recombines TRBV20-1 with TRBJ2-1; D is ambiguous. V was clipped by 2 bases and J by 8 bases, with 16 bases between them. The CDR3 length is 14 residues. Germline CDR1 reads DFQATT; CDR2 reads SNEGSKA (reference sequence). The CDR3 DNA follows: TGCAGTGCTAGAAGGCCGGGCCAATACTATGAGCAGTTCTTC. Protein product: CSARRPGQYYEQFF.

The chain is built from TRBV5-1 and TRBJ1-2; possibly TRBD1 for D (5 bases). Germline CDR1 is SGHRS and CDR2 is YFSETQ. The CDR3 has 15 residues. Between the trimmed V and J ends, which lost 0 bases and 2 bases, there was a span of 11 bases. DNA for the CDR3: TGCGCCAGCAGCTTGGTAGTAGGGACCAACTATGGCTACACCTTC. Protein product: CASSLVVGTNYGYTF. The whole variable domain, remainder taken from reference TRBV5-1 and TRBJ1-2, is KAGVTQTPRYLIKTRGQQVTLSCSPISGHRSVSWYQQTPGQGLQFLFEYFSETQRNKGNFPGRFSGRQFSNSRSEMNVSTLELGDSALYLCASSLVVGTNYGYTFGSGTRLTVV.

This chain links TRBV9 with TRBJ1-1; no clear D gene. The V and J ends lost 0 bases and 0 bases respectively, with 3 bases between them. This CDR3 is 13 amino acids long. CDR1 and CDR2 from the germline V gene are SGDLS and YYNGEE. The CDR3 nucleotides read TGTGCCAGCAGCGTAGCTTTGAACACTGAAGCTTTCTTT. Translating gives CASSVALNTEAFF.

This clonotype was observed a few times. The CDR3 spells CASSYSGHSNQPQHF. The DNA of the CDR3 is TGTGCCAGCAGTTACTCGGGTCATAGCAATCAGCCCCAGCATTTT. V and J are TRBV6-5 and TRBJ1-5; D unclear. Trimming took 0 bases from V and 0 from J, leaving 6 bases between them. In germline, CDR1 is MNHEY, CDR2 SVGAGI. The CDR3 contains 15 residues.

The chain recombines TRBV11-2 with TRBJ2-3; 8 bases are a match to TRBD1. Germline V gene data show CDR1 as SGHAT and CDR2 as FQNNGV. The V gene end was trimmed by 5 bases and the J gene end by 4 bases; junction bases not matched to a gene: 5. CDR3 length: 14 residues. CDR3 DNA: TGTGCCAGCAGCACACGACAGGGGTCAGATACGCAGTATTTT. Protein sequence: CASSTRQGSDTQYF.

This clonotype was counted a few times. The gene calls are TRBV9 and TRBJ1-5; 7 bases match TRBD1. After removal of 0 bases from V and 5 bases from J, the junction contained 5 bases not matched to a gene. Germline V lookup: CDR1 SGDLS, CDR2 YYNGEE. The CDR3 covers 15 residues. The CDR3 loop reads CASSVEATGYQPQHF. DNA for the CDR3: TGTGCCAGCAGCGTAGAGGCGACAGGGTATCAGCCCCAGCATTTT.

This clonotype was counted only a few times. The J gene is TRBJ2-3, the V gene TRBV4-3; TRBD2 agrees at 10 bases. Germline trimming cut 2 bases from V and 8 bases from J; bases unmatched to any gene: 7. Germline values: CDR1 LGHNA, CDR2 YSLEER. CDR3 length: 15 residues. In nucleotides, the CDR3 is TGCGCCAGCAGCCAACCTAGCGGGGGTCGGGTTACGCAGTATTTT. Translated, it gives CASSQPSGGRVTQYF.

The chain recombines TRBV6-2 or TRBV6-3 with TRBJ2-5, with 10 bases fitting TRBD2. V lost 6 bases and J lost 2; bases outside the gene matches: 15. Germline loops: CDR1 MNHEY, CDR2 SVGEGT. CDR3 length: 18 amino acids. Here the CDR3 reads CASSSRERGGRDQETQYF. CDR3 nucleotide sequence: TGTGCCAGCAGCTCCCGAGAGCGGGGGGGAAGAGATCAAGAGACCCAGTACTTC.

This clonotype was seen only a few times. The chain employs TRBV7-3 and TRBJ2-2, with D maybe TRBD2 (5 bases). With 1 base removed from V and 4 bases from J, the gap between germline ends came to 13 bases. Germline lookup yields CDR1 SGHTA and CDR2 FQGTGA. This CDR3 has 16 residues. CDR3 residues: CASSLRPLVSTGELFF. The CDR3 region has the DNA TGTGCCAGCAGCTTAAGGCCACTAGTTAGCACCGGGGAGCTGTTTTTT.

V usage is TRBV4-1 and J usage is TRBJ2-7; 8 bases align to TRBD1. Germline CDR1 reads MGHRA; CDR2 reads YSYEKL. The CDR3 spans 16 residues. V gave up 3 bases and J gave up 3 bases; unmatched junction bases: 10. The CDR3 is CASSQDRDRSFYEQYF. As DNA, the CDR3 is TGCGCCAGCAGCCAGGACCGGGACAGGTCCTTCTACGAGCAGTACTTC.

This clonotype was detected a few times. This rearrangement joins TRBV5-1 to TRBJ2-2; D call uncertain. This CDR3 spans 15 amino acids. The ends were cut back, 8 bases at V and 0 bases at J, with 14 bases in the middle. Looked up from germline, CDR1 is SGHRS and CDR2 is YFSETQ. The CDR3 coding sequence is TGCGCCAGTTCCCCGGGCAATCCGAACACCGGGGAGCTGTTTTTT. Translated: CASSPGNPNTGELFF.

This clonotype was seen a handful of times. The genes are TRBV12-3 or TRBV12-4 and TRBJ2-2; the match to TRBD2 covers 9 bases. Trimming took 5 bases from V and 6 from J; bases not matched to a gene: 13. The CDR3 is 17 residues long. The CDR3 nucleotides read TGTGCCAGCAGTCCCTGGGTTAGCGGGGGAGGCGCCGGGGAGCTGTTTTTT. Its translation is CASSPWVSGGGAGELFF.

In its sample, this clonotype was seen a few times. This chain links TRBV12-3 or TRBV12-4 with TRBJ2-3; D is uncertain. This CDR3 is 15 amino acids long. Between the trimmed V and J ends, which lost 5 bases and 1 base, there was a span of 13 bases. CDR3 DNA sequence: TGTGCCAGCAGTCATTGGGCCCTAGGCACAGATACGCAGTATTTT. Translation gives CASSHWALGTDTQYF.

This clonotype was detected a few times. This rearrangement joins TRBV9 to TRBJ1-2; D might be TRBD1 (5 bases). V gave up 0 bases and J gave up 5 bases, with 14 bases separating them. The germline V gene has CDR1 SGDLS and CDR2 YYNGEE. CDR3 length: 15 amino acids. The CDR3 DNA follows: TGTGCCAGCAGCGTAGCCCTCGGGGGACGATATGGCTACACCTTC. It is translated as CASSVALGGRYGYTF.

V usage is TRBV9 and J usage is TRBJ2-2; possible D gene TRBD2, 7 bases. Germline V gene lookup returns CDR1 SGDLS and CDR2 YYNGEE. Trimming removed 0 bases at V and 6 bases at J, with 21 bases between. The CDR3 has 18 amino acids. The CDR3: CASSVAEEGGGIPGELFF. CDR3 sequence (DNA): TGTGCCAGCAGCGTAGCAGAGGAGGGCGGGGGCATTCCCGGGGAGCTGTTTTTT.

A few counts support this clonotype. The V call is TRBV5-1, the J call TRBJ2-3; D may correspond to TRBD1 or TRBD2 (5 bases each). This CDR3 comprises 16 residues. CDR1 is SGHRS, CDR2 YFSETQ, per germline. Trimming left V 2 bases short and J 1 base short, with 14 bases between. The CDR3 protein is CASSFRRDHRTDTQYF. DNA for the CDR3: TGCGCCAGCAGCTTCCGCCGGGACCATCGCACAGATACGCAGTATTTT.

J is TRBJ2-5 and V is TRBV20-1, with D tentatively TRBD1 (6 bases). V was pared by 6 bases and J by 3 bases, with 14 bases between. The CDR3 is made up of 13 amino acids. Germline V CDR1 and CDR2: DFQATT, SNEGSKA (reference sequence). The CDR3 is CSARRTAEETQYF. DNA of the CDR3: TGCAGTGCGAGAAGGACAGCCGAAGAGACCCAGTACTTC.

V gene TRBV6-2 or TRBV6-3 combines with J gene TRBJ2-1, with no clear D. Trimming stripped 2 bases from V and 1 base from J, with 3 bases between. CDR1 is MNHEY and CDR2 is SVGEGT in the germline V gene. CDR3 length: 13 amino acids. The chain's CDR3 is CASSYISYNEQFF. The CDR3 region has the DNA TGTGCCAGCAGTTACATTTCCTACAATGAGCAGTTCTTC.

This clonotype was observed a few times. This chain joins TRBV7-9 and TRBJ2-7, with TRBD2 as a possible D gene (5 bases). The V end was cut by 3 bases, the J end by 6 bases, with 12 bases between. The V gene's germline CDR1 is SEHNR and CDR2 FQNEAQ (reference sequence). This CDR3 is built from 13 residues. The CDR3 sequence: CASSFGLVGEQYF. In DNA form, the CDR3 reads TGTGCCAGCAGCTTTGGACTCGTCGGCGAGCAGTACTTC.

The sample holds a few counts of this clonotype. CDR3 residues: CASSPNRLSYEQYF. CDR3 DNA sequence: TGTGCCAGCTCACCAAACAGGCTATCATACGAGCAGTACTTC. The chain uses TRBV18 and TRBJ2-7, with a weak D call TRBD1 (5 bases). V gave up 2 bases and J gave up 4 bases, with 12 bases separating them. The germline V gene has CDR1 KGHSH and CDR2 LQKENI. The CDR3 extends over 14 amino acids.

This chain links TRBV19 with TRBJ2-1; 8 bases are shared with TRBD1. CDR1 and CDR2 from the germline V gene are LNHDA and SQIVND (reference sequence). The CDR3 totals 13 residues. V dropped 3 bases and J dropped 8; count of bases not matched to a gene: 3. CDR3 DNA: TGTGCCAGTAGTATGCAGGGGGCCCATGAGCAGTTCTTC. Protein sequence: CASSMQGAHEQFF.

This chain joins TRBV5-1 and TRBJ2-2, with 12 bases aligning to TRBD2. V was pared by 1 base and J by 6 bases, with 7 bases of the junction left unmatched. The CDR3 is 17 residues long. Germline V CDR1 and CDR2: SGHRS, YFSETQ. This chain's CDR3 is CASSLTAGTSGPGELFF. DNA for the CDR3: TGCGCCAGCAGCTTGACCGCCGGGACTAGCGGGCCCGGGGAGCTGTTTTTT.